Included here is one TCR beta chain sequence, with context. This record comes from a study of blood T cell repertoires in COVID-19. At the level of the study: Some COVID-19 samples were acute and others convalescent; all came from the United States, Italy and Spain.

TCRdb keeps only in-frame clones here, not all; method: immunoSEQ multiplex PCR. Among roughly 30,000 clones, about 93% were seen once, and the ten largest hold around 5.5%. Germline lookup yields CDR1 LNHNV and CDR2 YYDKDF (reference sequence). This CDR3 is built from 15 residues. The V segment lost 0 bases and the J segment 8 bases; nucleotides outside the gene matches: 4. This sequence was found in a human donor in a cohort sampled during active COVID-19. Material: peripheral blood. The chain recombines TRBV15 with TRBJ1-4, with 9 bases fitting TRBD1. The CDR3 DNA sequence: TGTGCCACCAGCAGAGATCCAGACAGGGGGGAAAAACTGTTTTTT. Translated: CATSRDPDRGEKLFF.